The 8 T cell receptor beta chains in this list originate from one sample, sequenced in a study of shared clonotypes between healthy human individuals. The method was immunoSEQ multiplex PCR; TCRdb's version includes in-frame clones alone and lacks a portion of them. The sample includes more than 400,000 clones, almost 97% of them seen just once. Source material: naive CD4+ T cells sorted from blood. Subset indicated: CD45RA+ positively selected. The receptors here all came from a woman aged 25 to 45 in good health.

V usage is TRBV10-3 and J usage is TRBJ2-3; 9 bases match TRBD2. This CDR3 spans 13 amino acids. Trimming at V came to 4 bases and at J to 13 bases, leaving 9 bases not matched to a gene. The germline gives CDR1 ENHRY, CDR2 SYGVKD. CDR3 sequence: CAISGALAGEEYF. The DNA for the CDR3 is TGTGCCATCAGTGGAGCTTTAGCGGGAGAGGAGTATTTT.

This chain links TRBV1 with TRBJ1-3; no check of the table's D call, TRBD1, against the DNA was made. TRBV1 is designated a pseudogene. The CDR3 is 18 residues long. The CDR3 nucleotides read TGCACCAGCAGCCCACAACCGCGGACAGGGATTACTGGAAACACCATATATTTT. Its protein product is CTSSPQPRTGITGNTIYF.

This chain joins TRBV18 and TRBJ2-3, with D unclear. Looked up from germline, CDR1 is KGHSH and CDR2 is LQKENI. The CDR3 loop spans 13 amino acids. Trimming pared 6 bases from V and 4 bases from J, leaving 11 bases between. The CDR3 DNA sequence: TGTGCCAGCTCCCTAACCACCCCAGATACGCAGTATTTT. Translation: CASSLTTPDTQYF.

The V call is TRBV7-9, the J call TRBJ2-1, with 8 bases identical to TRBD2. The J segment lost 2 bases and the V segment lost 4 bases, leaving 4 bases of the junction unmatched. Germline loops: CDR1 SEHNR, CDR2 FQNEAQ (reference sequence). The CDR3 runs to 15 residues. CDR3 in amino acids: CASSYLAGTYNEQFF. CDR3 nucleotide sequence: TGTGCCAGCAGCTATCTAGCGGGTACCTACAATGAGCAGTTCTTC.

This chain uses TRBV19 with TRBJ1-5; D is unresolved. Trimming removed 2 bases at V and 0 bases at J, with 8 bases between. Germline V gives CDR1 LNHDA, CDR2 SQIVND (reference sequence). CDR3 length: 15 residues. The CDR3 region has the DNA TGTGCCAGTAGTATACGCAGGCTTAGCAATCAGCCCCAGCATTTT. Translating it yields CASSIRRLSNQPQHF.

The gene calls are TRBV7-9 and TRBJ1-1; D ambiguous. Trimming stripped 1 base from V and 7 bases from J, with 10 bases between. This CDR3 has 13 amino acids. The germline CDR1 and CDR2 sequences are SEHNR and FQNEAQ (reference sequence). CDR3 residues: CASSLVLVNEAFF. CDR3 DNA sequence: TGTGCCAGCAGCTTAGTTCTCGTAAATGAAGCTTTCTTT.

The chain has TRBV4-1 and TRBJ2-1; the match to TRBD2 covers 7 bases. There are 14 residues in the CDR3. Germline assignment: CDR1 MGHRA and CDR2 YSYEKL. Trimming took 1 base from V and 9 from J; bases not matched to a gene: 6. CDR3 protein: CASSQALREVEQFF. In DNA form, the CDR3 reads TGCGCCAGCAGCCAAGCATTACGGGAGGTTGAGCAGTTCTTC.

The chain employs TRBV10-2 and TRBJ2-1; 12 bases line up with TRBD2. J gave up 9 bases and V 7 bases, and 13 bases lay outside the gene matches. Germline V gene lookup returns CDR1 WSHSY and CDR2 SAAADI. CDR3 length: 16 amino acids. The chain's CDR3 is CASNRGPSGRAGEQFF. The DNA of the CDR3 is TGCGCCAGCAACAGGGGTCCTAGCGGGAGGGCCGGTGAGCAGTTCTTC.